This is a list of T cell receptor beta chains from one sample in a study of shared clonotypes between healthy human individuals. Measured with immunoSEQ multiplex PCR; TCRdb has only the in-frame clones, and not every one. Seen here are roughly 530,000 clones, approximately 95% observed once, and the top ten hold approximately 0.06%. The specimen was naive CD4+ T cells sorted from blood. These receptors all come from a woman in her 30s in good health. The CDR3 runs from the conserved cysteine through the conserved F or W. Fields, in order: CDR3 DNA, CDR3 protein, J gene, V gene, clone size, D gene. D genes are given only for firm matches. Some rows mark clone size as missing; the rest say once, few, many or name a class of expanded clone.

cdr3_nt: TGTGCCAGCAGTTTTCTTTTAGTCCCGGGACTAGCGGCTAGCACAGATACGCAGTATTTT; cdr3_aa: CASSFLLVPGLAASTDTQYF; j_call: TRBJ2-3; v_call: TRBV27; clone_size: once; d_call: TRBD2
cdr3_nt: TGCAGTGCTAGGAGGGAGGGCTACACCTTC; cdr3_aa: CSARREGYTF; j_call: TRBJ1-2; v_call: TRBV20-1; clone_size: NA; d_call: NA
cdr3_nt: TGTGCCAGCAGCTTAAGACGCGGGAGAACTGGAAACACCATATATTTT; cdr3_aa: CASSLRRGRTGNTIYF; j_call: TRBJ1-3; v_call: TRBV7-8; clone_size: NA; d_call: NA
cdr3_nt: TGTGCCAGCAGGAAGACAGGGTCTTACGAGCAGTACTTC; cdr3_aa: CASRKTGSYEQYF; j_call: TRBJ2-7; v_call: TRBV4-2; clone_size: few; d_call: TRBD1
cdr3_nt: TGTGCCAGCAGCCCCGGGACCGCGGGTCAGCCCCAGCATTTT; cdr3_aa: CASSPGTAGQPQHF; j_call: TRBJ1-5; v_call: TRBV6-5; clone_size: NA; d_call: NA
cdr3_nt: TGTGCCAGCAGCTTGGCCGGTTATAGCAATCAGCCCCAGCATTTT; cdr3_aa: CASSLAGYSNQPQHF; j_call: TRBJ1-5; v_call: TRBV5-8; clone_size: NA; d_call: NA
cdr3_nt: TGTGCCAGCAGTGAAGCCAATAGCGGGGTCCCGGCCTACGAGCAGTACTTC; cdr3_aa: CASSEANSGVPAYEQYF; j_call: TRBJ2-7; v_call: TRBV6-1; clone_size: NA; d_call: TRBD2
cdr3_nt: TGTGCCAGCAGCCCGGAGACTAGCTTGGAGCAGTACTTC; cdr3_aa: CASSPETSLEQYF; j_call: TRBJ2-7; v_call: TRBV11-2; clone_size: few; d_call: TRBD2
cdr3_nt: TGCGCCAGCAGTCAATCGCCGTGTGGACTAGACACCTCCTACGAGCAGTACTTC; cdr3_aa: CASSQSPCGLDTSYEQYF; j_call: TRBJ2-7; v_call: TRBV23-1; clone_size: NA; d_call: TRBD2
cdr3_nt: TGTGCCACGCGACTAGCGGGAGTGACAGATACGCAGTATTTT; cdr3_aa: CATRLAGVTDTQYF; j_call: TRBJ2-3; v_call: TRBV10-3; clone_size: NA; d_call: TRBD2
cdr3_nt: TGTGCCATCAGTGAGTCGGGACAGGGGTCGATCTCTGGGGCCAACGTCCTGACTTTC; cdr3_aa: CAISESGQGSISGANVLTF; j_call: TRBJ2-6; v_call: TRBV10-3; clone_size: NA; d_call: TRBD1